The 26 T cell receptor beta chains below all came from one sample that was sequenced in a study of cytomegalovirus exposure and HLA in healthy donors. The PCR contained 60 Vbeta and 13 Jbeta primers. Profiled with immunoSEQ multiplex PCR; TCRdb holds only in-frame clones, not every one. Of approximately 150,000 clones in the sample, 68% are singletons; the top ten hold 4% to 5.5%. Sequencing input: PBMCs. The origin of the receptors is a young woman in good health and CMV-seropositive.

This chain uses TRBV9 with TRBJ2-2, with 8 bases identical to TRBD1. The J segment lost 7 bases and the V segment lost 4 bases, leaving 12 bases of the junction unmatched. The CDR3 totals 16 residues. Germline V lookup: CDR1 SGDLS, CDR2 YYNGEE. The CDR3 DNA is TGTGCCAGCAGCCCTCGCGTCAGGGGGCGCGTCGGGGAGCTGTTTTTT. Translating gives CASSPRVRGRVGELFF. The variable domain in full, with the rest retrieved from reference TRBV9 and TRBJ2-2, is DSGVTQTPKHLITATGQRVTLRCSPRSGDLSVYWYQQSLDQGLQFLIQYYNGEERAKGNILERFSAQQFPDLHSELNLSSLELGDSALYFCASSPRVRGRVGELFFGEGSRLTVL.

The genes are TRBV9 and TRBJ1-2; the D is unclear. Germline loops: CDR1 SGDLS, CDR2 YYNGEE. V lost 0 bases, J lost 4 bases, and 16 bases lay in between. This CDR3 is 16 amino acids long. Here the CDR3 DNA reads TGTGCCAGCAGCGTAGGGACTGCCTTTTTCCCCTATGGCTACACCTTC. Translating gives CASSVGTAFFPYGYTF.

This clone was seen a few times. The CDR3 sequence is CASSWTSGSQETQYF. In DNA, the CDR3 is TGTGCCAGCAGCTGGACTAGCGGGAGTCAAGAGACCCAGTACTTC. The chain has TRBV7-6 and TRBJ2-5, with 13 positions matching TRBD2. The junction had 1 base not matched to a gene; V was cut back by 4 bases and J by 2 bases. The CDR3 contains 15 residues. The V gene's germline CDR1 is SGHVS and CDR2 FNYEAQ.

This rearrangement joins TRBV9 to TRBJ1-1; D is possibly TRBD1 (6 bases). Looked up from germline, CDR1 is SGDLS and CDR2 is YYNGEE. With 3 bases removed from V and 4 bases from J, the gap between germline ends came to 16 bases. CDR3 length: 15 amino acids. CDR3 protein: CASSGQQGSGTEAFF. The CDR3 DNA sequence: TGTGCCAGCAGCGGGCAACAGGGTTCCGGCACTGAAGCTTTCTTT. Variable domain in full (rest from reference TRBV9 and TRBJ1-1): DSGVTQTPKHLITATGQRVTLRCSPRSGDLSVYWYQQSLDQGLQFLIQYYNGEERAKGNILERFSAQQFPDLHSELNLSSLELGDSALYFCASSGQQGSGTEAFFGQGTRLTVV.

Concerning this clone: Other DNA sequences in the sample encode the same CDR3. The CDR3 sequence: CASSPQGAQPQHF. The CDR3 coding sequence is TGTGCCAGCTCACCACAGGGGGCTCAGCCCCAGCATTTT. The V and J genes are TRBV18 and TRBJ1-5; 7 nucleotides match TRBD1. This CDR3 region has 13 residues. Germline-derived CDR1 and CDR2 are KGHSH and LQKENI. V lost 1 base to trimming and J lost 6 bases; unmatched junction nucleotides: 0.

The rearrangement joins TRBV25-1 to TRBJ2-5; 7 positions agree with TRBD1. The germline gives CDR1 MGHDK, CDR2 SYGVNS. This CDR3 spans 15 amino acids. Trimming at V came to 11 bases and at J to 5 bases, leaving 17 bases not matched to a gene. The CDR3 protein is CASRGTETSGETQYF. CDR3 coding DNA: TGTGCCTCAAGGGGGACAGAGACTTCAGGGGAGACCCAGTACTTC.

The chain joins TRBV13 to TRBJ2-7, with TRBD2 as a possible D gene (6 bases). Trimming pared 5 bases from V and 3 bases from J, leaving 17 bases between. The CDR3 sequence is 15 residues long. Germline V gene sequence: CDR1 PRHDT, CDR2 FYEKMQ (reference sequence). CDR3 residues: CASSPRGGGDYEQYF. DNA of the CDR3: TGTGCCAGCAGCCCCCGGGGAGGAGGAGACTACGAGCAGTACTTC.

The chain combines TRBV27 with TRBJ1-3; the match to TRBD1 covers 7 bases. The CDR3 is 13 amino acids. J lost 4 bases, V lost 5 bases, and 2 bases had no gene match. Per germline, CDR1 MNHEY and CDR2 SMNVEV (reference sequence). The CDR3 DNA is TGTGCCAGCAGTCTCAGGGGGGGAAACACCATATATTTT. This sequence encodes CASSLRGGNTIYF.

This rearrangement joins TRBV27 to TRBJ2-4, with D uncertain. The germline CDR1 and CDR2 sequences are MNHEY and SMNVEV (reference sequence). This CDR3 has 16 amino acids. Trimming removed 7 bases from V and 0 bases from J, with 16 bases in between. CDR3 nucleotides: TGTGCCAGCACCACCCCACCGGAGCTAGCCAAAAACATTCAGTACTTC. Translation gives CASTTPPELAKNIQYF.

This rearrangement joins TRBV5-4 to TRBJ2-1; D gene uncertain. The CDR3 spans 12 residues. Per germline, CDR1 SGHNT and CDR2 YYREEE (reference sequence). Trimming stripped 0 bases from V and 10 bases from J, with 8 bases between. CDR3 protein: CASSLGSGEQFF. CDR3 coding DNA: TGTGCCAGCAGCTTGGGATCCGGGGAGCAGTTCTTC.

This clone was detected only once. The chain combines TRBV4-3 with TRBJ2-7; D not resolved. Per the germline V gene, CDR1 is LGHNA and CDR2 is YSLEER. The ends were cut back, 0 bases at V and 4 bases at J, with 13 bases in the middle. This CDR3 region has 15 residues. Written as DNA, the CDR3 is TGCGCCAGCAGCCAAGATTACTTAAGCGCGTACGAGCAGTACTTC. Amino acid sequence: CASSQDYLSAYEQYF.

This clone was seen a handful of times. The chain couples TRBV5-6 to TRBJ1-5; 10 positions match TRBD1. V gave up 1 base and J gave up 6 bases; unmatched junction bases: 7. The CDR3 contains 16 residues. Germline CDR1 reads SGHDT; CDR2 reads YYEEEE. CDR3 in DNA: TGTGCCAGCAGCTTGTGGACAGGGGGATACAGTCAGCCCCAGCATTTT. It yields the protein CASSLWTGGYSQPQHF. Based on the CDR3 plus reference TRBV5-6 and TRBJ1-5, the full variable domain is DAGVTQSPTHLIKTRGQQVTLRCSPKSGHDTVSWYQQALGQGPQFIFQYYEEEERQRGNFPDRFSGHQFPNYSSELNVNALLLGDSALYLCASSLWTGGYSQPQHFGDGTRLSIL.

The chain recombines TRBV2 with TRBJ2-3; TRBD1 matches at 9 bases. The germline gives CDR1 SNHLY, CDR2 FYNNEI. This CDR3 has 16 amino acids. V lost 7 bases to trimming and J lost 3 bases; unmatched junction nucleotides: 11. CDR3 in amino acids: CASNSGQGGGTDTQYF. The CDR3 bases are TGTGCCAGCAACTCGGGACAGGGAGGAGGAACAGATACGCAGTATTTT.

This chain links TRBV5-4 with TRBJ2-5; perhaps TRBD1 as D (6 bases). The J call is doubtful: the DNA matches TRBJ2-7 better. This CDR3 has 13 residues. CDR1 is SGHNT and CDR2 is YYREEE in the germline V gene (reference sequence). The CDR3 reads CASSRDTLDEQYF. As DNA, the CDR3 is TGTGCCAGCAGTCGGGACACGCTGGACGAGCAGTACTTC.

CDR3 DNA: TGTGCCAGCAGCTTGGGAGGCGCGGGGATCGGGGAGCTGTTTTTT. This translates into CASSLGGAGIGELFF. V gene TRBV5-4 combines with J gene TRBJ2-2, with D possibly TRBD2 on 6 matching bases. Germline CDR1 SGHNT, CDR2 YYREEE (reference sequence). CDR3 length equals 15 residues. V was clipped by 0 bases and J by 7 bases, with 13 bases between them.

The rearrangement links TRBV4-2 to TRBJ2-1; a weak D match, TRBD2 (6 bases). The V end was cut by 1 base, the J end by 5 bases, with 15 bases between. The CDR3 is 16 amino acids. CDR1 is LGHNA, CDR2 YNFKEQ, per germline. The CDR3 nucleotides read TGTGCCAGCAGCCAAGGTGTCCTTACGGGAGACAATGAGCAGTTCTTC. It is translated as CASSQGVLTGDNEQFF.

Here the CDR3 reads CASSLHSSGSYNEQFF. In DNA form, the CDR3 reads TGTGCCAGCTCACTACATTCTAGCGGGAGTTACAATGAGCAGTTCTTC. J is TRBJ2-1 and V is TRBV18; 10 bases fit TRBD2. CDR1 and CDR2 (germline): KGHSH, LQKENI. The length of the CDR3 is 16 residues. Losses at the gene ends were 4 bases for V and 4 bases for J; bases not matched to a gene: 7.

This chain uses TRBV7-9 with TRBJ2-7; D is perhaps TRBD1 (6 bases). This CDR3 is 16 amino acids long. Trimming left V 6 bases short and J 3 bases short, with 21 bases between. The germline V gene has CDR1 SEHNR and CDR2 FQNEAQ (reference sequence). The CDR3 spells CASSPIPGQLLYEQYF. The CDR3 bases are TGTGCCAGCAGTCCTATCCCGGGACAACTCCTCTACGAGCAGTACTTC.

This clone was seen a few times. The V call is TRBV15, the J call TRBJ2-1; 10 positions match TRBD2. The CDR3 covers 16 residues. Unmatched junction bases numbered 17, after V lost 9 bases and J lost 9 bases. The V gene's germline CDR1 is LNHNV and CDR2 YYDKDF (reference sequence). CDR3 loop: CATKGTSETLEVEQFF. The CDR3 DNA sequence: TGTGCCACAAAGGGGACTAGCGAGACCCTTGAGGTTGAGCAGTTCTTC. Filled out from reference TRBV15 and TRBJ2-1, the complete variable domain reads DAMVIQNPRYQVTQFGKPVTLSCSQTLNHNVMYWYQQKSSQAPKLLFHYYDKDFNNEADTPDNFQSRRPNTSFCFLDIRSPGLGDTAMYLCATKGTSETLEVEQFFGPGTRLTVL.

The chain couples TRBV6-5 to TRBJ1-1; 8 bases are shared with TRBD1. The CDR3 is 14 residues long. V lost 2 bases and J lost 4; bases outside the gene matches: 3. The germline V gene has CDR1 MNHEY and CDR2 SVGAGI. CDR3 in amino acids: CASSYQGAGTEAFF. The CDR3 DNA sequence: TGTGCCAGCAGTTACCAGGGGGCCGGCACTGAAGCTTTCTTT.

This CDR3 reads CASSLEWETGLNTEAFF. The CDR3 DNA sequence: TGTGCCAGCAGCTTAGAATGGGAGACGGGATTGAACACTGAAGCTTTCTTT. V and J are TRBV7-8 and TRBJ1-1, with D uncertain. Per germline, CDR1 SGHVS and CDR2 FQNEAQ. The V and J ends lost 1 base and 0 bases respectively, with 15 bases between them. The CDR3 has 17 residues.

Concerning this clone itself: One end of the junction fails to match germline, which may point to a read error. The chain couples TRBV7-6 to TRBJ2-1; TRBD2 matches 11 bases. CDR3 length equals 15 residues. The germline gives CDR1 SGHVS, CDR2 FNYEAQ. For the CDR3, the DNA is TGTGCCAGCAGCTTAGCTAGCGGGAGGGGGAATGGGCAGTTCTTC. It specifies CASSLASGRGNGQFF.

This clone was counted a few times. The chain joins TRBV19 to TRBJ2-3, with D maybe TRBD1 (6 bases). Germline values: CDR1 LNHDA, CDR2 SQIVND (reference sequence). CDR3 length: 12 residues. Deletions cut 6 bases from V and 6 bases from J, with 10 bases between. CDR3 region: CASSRGFDTQYF. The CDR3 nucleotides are TGTGCCAGTAGCAGGGGTTTTGATACGCAGTATTTT.

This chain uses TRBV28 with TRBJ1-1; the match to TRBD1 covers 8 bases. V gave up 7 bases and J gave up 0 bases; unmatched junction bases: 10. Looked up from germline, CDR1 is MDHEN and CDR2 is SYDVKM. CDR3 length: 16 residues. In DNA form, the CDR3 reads TGTGCCAGCAATAAGGCACAGGGGGTCATGAACACTGAAGCTTTCTTT. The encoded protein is CASNKAQGVMNTEAFF.

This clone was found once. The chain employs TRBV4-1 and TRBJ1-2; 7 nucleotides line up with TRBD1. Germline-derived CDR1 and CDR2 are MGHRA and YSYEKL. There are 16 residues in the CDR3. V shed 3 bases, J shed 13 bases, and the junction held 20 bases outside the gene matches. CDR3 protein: CASSHPGGGTPGQCTF. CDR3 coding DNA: TGCGCCAGCAGCCACCCCGGGGGGGGGACACCGGGACAGTGCACCTTC.

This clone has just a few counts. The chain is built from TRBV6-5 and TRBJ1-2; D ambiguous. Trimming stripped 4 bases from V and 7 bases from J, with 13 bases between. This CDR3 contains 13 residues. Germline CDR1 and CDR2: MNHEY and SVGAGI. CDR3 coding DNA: TGTGCCAGCAGTTTAATCCACGGGGTTGGCTACACCTTC. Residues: CASSLIHGVGYTF.